Listed here is a single T cell receptor (beta chain). Antigen unknown. The donors gave bone marrow, and they were healthy. Use of 60 Vbeta and 13 Jbeta primers characterized the PCR. The data were produced by immunoSEQ multiplex PCR, yet TCRdb's version contains in-frame clones alone and is incomplete. This sample carries 150,000 to 180,000 clones, approximately 80% of them seen once, and the ten largest clones take roughly 5.3%. This entry belongs to a study of cytomegalovirus exposure and HLA in healthy donors. The overall study: HLA-typed donors were the source of about 85 million unique TCRs, which an early data release held. Whole-study results and caveats: According to reports, the classifier identified cytomegalovirus status with high specificity and sensitivity.

Trimming cost V 2 bases and J 1 base; bases outside gene matches: 10. The germline V gene has CDR1 LNHDA and CDR2 SQIVND (reference sequence). The CDR3 is made up of 18 amino acids. Sequencing was performed on PBMCs. This receptor was taken from a woman aged 40 to 50 in good health and CMV-seropositive. The chain is built from TRBV19 and TRBJ2-3; TRBD2 matches 9 bases. The CDR3, as DNA: TGTGCCAGTAGTATACGGGTAGCGGGAGTGTTGGGCACAGATACGCAGTATTTT. Translating it yields CASSIRVAGVLGTDTQYF.